These 8 T cell receptor beta chains share one sample of origin, sequenced in a study of blood T cell repertoires in COVID-19. Libraries were prepared by immunoSEQ multiplex PCR; TCRdb keeps only in-frame clonotypes and omits some of them. The sample holds approximately 310,000 clones, roughly 88% seen once. The sequenced material came from PBMCs or T cells enriched from blood (not recorded which). The receptor source for this set is a man aged 25 to 45 who had recovered from COVID-19.

The rearrangement links TRBV12-3 or TRBV12-4 to TRBJ1-2, with 7 bases matching TRBD1. Trimming removed 6 bases from V and 8 bases from J; junction bases left unmatched: 9. CDR3 length: 13 residues. For the CDR3, the DNA is TGTGCCAGCAGCCCCGCCCAGGGGGTAGGCTACACCTTC. Its protein is CASSPAQGVGYTF.

This clone was seen more than once but under ten times. CDR3 sequence (DNA): TGTGCCAGCAGCTTAAAGGAGGCCGGACAGGAGGATGAAAAACTGTTTTTT. As protein: CASSLKEAGQEDEKLFF. The chain joins TRBV7-3 to TRBJ1-4; 7 nucleotides align to TRBD1. CDR3 length equals 17 residues. Trimming at V came to 1 base and at J to 6 bases, leaving 11 bases not matched to a gene. The germline CDR1 and CDR2 sequences are SGHTA and FQGTGA.

The chain is built from TRBV18 and TRBJ1-2, with 11 bases fitting TRBD1. The CDR3 consists of 19 residues. The germline CDR1 and CDR2 sequences are KGHSH and LQKENI. V lost 0 bases, J lost 2 bases, and 11 bases stayed unmatched. CDR3 sequence: CASSPPEGQGAGGNYGYTF. The CDR3 DNA is TGTGCCAGCTCACCACCGGAAGGACAGGGGGCAGGGGGGAACTATGGCTACACCTTC.

The V call is TRBV10-3, the J call TRBJ1-2, with D perhaps TRBD1 (5 bases). The CDR3 is 13 amino acids. Per the germline V gene, CDR1 is ENHRY and CDR2 is SYGVKD. With 8 bases removed from V and 4 bases from J, the gap between germline ends came to 14 bases. CDR3 in amino acids: CAIGRDFGYGYTF. The CDR3 coding sequence is TGTGCCATCGGACGGGACTTCGGCTATGGCTACACCTTC.

In DNA, the CDR3 is TGTGCCAGCAGCCCCGACGGGATGAACACTGAAGCTTTCTTT. Its translation: CASSPDGMNTEAFF. The gene calls are TRBV9 and TRBJ1-1, with D hard to call. The germline V and J ends were trimmed by 4 bases and 0 bases, with 10 bases remaining between them. The CDR3 covers 14 residues. CDR1 and CDR2 from the germline V gene are SGDLS and YYNGEE. Drawing the rest from reference TRBV9 and TRBJ1-1, the complete variable domain is DSGVTQTPKHLITATGQRVTLRCSPRSGDLSVYWYQQSLDQGLQFLIQYYNGEERAKGNILERFSAQQFPDLHSELNLSSLELGDSALYFCASSPDGMNTEAFFGQGTRLTVV.

As DNA, the CDR3 is TGCGCCAGCAGTCAGGCGAGGTGGGACAAGGGTCCCTATGGCTACACCTTC. It translates to CASSQARWDKGPYGYTF. This rearrangement joins TRBV23-1 to TRBJ1-2, with a weak D call TRBD1 (6 bases). TRBV23-1 is flagged as an ORF with uncertain function. This CDR3 is built from 17 residues. V shed 3 bases and J shed 4 bases, with 21 bases lying between them.

The chain combines TRBV29-1 with TRBJ1-2; maybe TRBD1 (5 bases). Germline CDR1 is SQVTM and CDR2 is ANQGSEA. This CDR3 has 11 residues. Trimming cost V 6 bases and J 3 bases, with 8 bases left between them. CDR3 sequence reads: CSVTEYYGYTF. Here the CDR3 DNA reads TGCAGCGTGACAGAATACTATGGCTACACCTTC.

The rearrangement links TRBV30 to TRBJ2-2; D may be TRBD2 (6 bases). The CDR3 contains 15 residues. Between the trimmed V and J ends, which lost 1 base and 4 bases, there was a span of 13 bases. Germline-derived CDR1 and CDR2 are GTSNPN and SVGIG (reference sequence). The CDR3 loop reads CAWSGSGTFTGELFF. DNA for the CDR3: TGTGCCTGGAGTGGCTCCGGGACTTTCACCGGGGAGCTGTTTTTT.